These T cell receptor beta chains were read from a single sample in a study of shared clonotypes between healthy human individuals. The method was immunoSEQ multiplex PCR; TCRdb's version includes in-frame clones alone and lacks a portion of them. Among about 1.5 million clones listed, roughly 98% were seen once. Sequencing used naive CD4+ T cells sorted from blood. The origin of the receptors is a young man in good health. CDR3s include the opening cysteine and the closing phenylalanine or tryptophan. Each record gives: D gene, V gene, J gene, clone size, CDR3 DNA, CDR3 protein. The D gene is left open where the match is weak. The listing skips clone size in some rows; elsewhere it reads once, few, many or a size class.

d_call: TRBD2; v_call: TRBV5-6; j_call: TRBJ2-4; clone_size: .; cdr3_nt: TGTGCCAGCAGCGCAAGCGGGAGGGGAAACATTCAGTACTTC; cdr3_aa: CASSASGRGNIQYF
d_call: .; v_call: TRBV7-9; j_call: TRBJ1-1; clone_size: .; cdr3_nt: TGTGCCAGCAGCTTGCGGGGACTAGATCGGGGTACTGAAGCTTTCTTT; cdr3_aa: CASSLRGLDRGTEAFF
d_call: .; v_call: TRBV2; j_call: TRBJ2-5; clone_size: .; cdr3_nt: TGTGCCAGCAGTGAAGCGCCGAGGGAGACCCAGTACTTC; cdr3_aa: CASSEAPRETQYF
d_call: TRBD1; v_call: TRBV29-1; j_call: TRBJ2-7; clone_size: .; cdr3_nt: TGCAGCGTTGTGGGACAGGGTGTCTCCTACGAGCAGTACTTC; cdr3_aa: CSVVGQGVSYEQYF
d_call: .; v_call: TRBV12-1; j_call: TRBJ2-1; clone_size: .; cdr3_nt: TGTGCCAGCAGCTCCCAGGCGGGAGGCTATGAGCAGTTCTTC; cdr3_aa: CASSSQAGGYEQFF
d_call: .; v_call: TRBV9; j_call: TRBJ2-2; clone_size: .; cdr3_nt: TGTGCCAGCAGCGTCCGGGGGGACAGAAACACCGGGGAGCTGTTTTTT; cdr3_aa: CASSVRGDRNTGELFF
d_call: .; v_call: TRBV4-2; j_call: TRBJ2-5; clone_size: once; cdr3_nt: TGTGCCAGCAGCCTACACGCGGCAGGAGGGGAGACCCAGTACTTC; cdr3_aa: CASSLHAAGGETQYF
d_call: .; v_call: TRBV2; j_call: TRBJ2-7; clone_size: .; cdr3_nt: TGTGCCAGCAGTTCTGGTGCCTCCTACGAGCAGTACTTC; cdr3_aa: CASSSGASYEQYF
d_call: .; v_call: TRBV10-1; j_call: TRBJ2-2; clone_size: once; cdr3_nt: TGCGCCAGCAGTGAGTCTGGCACCGGGGAGCTGTTTTTT; cdr3_aa: CASSESGTGELFF
d_call: TRBD2; v_call: TRBV20-1; j_call: TRBJ2-7; clone_size: .; cdr3_nt: TGCAGCCTTCGGGGGGTCTACGAGCAGTACTTC; cdr3_aa: CSLRGVYEQYF
d_call: TRBD2; v_call: TRBV7-3; j_call: TRBJ2-1; clone_size: .; cdr3_nt: TGTGCCAGCAGCTTAACGCCGGGACTAGCTAACTACAATGAGCAGTTCTTC; cdr3_aa: CASSLTPGLANYNEQFF
d_call: .; v_call: TRBV18; j_call: TRBJ1-2; clone_size: .; cdr3_nt: TGTGCCAGCTCACCAATTCGAGGGGGGCTGGATTCCTATGGCTACACCTTC; cdr3_aa: CASSPIRGGLDSYGYTF
d_call: .; v_call: TRBV6-5; j_call: TRBJ1-2; clone_size: .; cdr3_nt: TGTGCCAGCAGGGGGCCCGGGACCGAGGCTGGCTACACCTTC; cdr3_aa: CASRGPGTEAGYTF
d_call: .; v_call: TRBV28; j_call: TRBJ2-7; clone_size: .; cdr3_nt: TGTGCCAGCAGTTTTGGGCTCCACCGGGACGAGCAGTACTTC; cdr3_aa: CASSFGLHRDEQYF
d_call: TRBD1; v_call: TRBV29-1; j_call: TRBJ1-1; clone_size: .; cdr3_nt: TGCAGCGTTTCGAACTCGGACAGGATCTTCTTT; cdr3_aa: CSVSNSDRIFF